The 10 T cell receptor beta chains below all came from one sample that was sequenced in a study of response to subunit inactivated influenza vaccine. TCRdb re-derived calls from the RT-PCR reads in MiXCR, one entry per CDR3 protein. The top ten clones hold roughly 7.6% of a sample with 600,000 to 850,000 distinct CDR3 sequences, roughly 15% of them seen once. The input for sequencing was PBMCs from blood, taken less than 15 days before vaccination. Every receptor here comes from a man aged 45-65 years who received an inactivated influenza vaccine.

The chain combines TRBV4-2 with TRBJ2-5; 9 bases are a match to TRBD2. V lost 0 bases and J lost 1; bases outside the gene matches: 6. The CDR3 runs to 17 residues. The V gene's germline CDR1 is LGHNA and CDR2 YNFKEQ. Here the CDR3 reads CASSQDLVAGVQETQYF. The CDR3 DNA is TGTGCCAGCAGCCAAGATTTGGTAGCGGGGGTCCAAGAGACCCAGTACTTC.

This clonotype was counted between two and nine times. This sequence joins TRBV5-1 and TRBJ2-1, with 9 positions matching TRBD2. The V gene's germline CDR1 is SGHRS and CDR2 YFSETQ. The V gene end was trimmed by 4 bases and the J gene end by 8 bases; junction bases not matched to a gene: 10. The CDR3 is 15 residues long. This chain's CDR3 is CASSPTARGGHEQFF. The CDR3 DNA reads TGCGCCAGCAGCCCTACTGCGCGGGGGGGGCATGAGCAGTTCTTC.

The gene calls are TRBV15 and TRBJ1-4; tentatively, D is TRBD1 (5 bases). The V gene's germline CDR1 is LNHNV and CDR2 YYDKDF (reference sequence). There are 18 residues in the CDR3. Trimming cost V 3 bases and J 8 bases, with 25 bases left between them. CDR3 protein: CATSRKEAGRWVFEKLFF. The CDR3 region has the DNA TGTGCCACCAGCAGGAAGGAGGCAGGGCGCTGGGTATTCGAAAAACTGTTTTTT.

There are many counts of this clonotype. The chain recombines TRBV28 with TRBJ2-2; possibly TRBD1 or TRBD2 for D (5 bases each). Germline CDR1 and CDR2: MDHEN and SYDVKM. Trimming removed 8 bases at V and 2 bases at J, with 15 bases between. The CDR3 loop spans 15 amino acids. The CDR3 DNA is TGTGCCAGCGGCCTTATGGGGGTTAACACCGGGGAGCTGTTTTTT. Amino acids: CASGLMGVNTGELFF.

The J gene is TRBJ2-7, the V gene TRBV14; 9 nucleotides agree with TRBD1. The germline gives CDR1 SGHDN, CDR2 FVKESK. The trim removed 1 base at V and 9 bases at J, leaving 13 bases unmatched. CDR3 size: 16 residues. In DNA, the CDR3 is TGTGCCAGCAGCCAAGTAGCCGGGACAGGGTCGATAGGGCAGTACTTC. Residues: CASSQVAGTGSIGQYF. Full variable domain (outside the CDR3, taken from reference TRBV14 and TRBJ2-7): EAGVTQFPSHSVIEKGQTVTLRCDPISGHDNLYWYRRVMGKEIKFLLHFVKESKQDESGMPNNRFLAERTGGTYSTLKVQPAELEDSGVYFCASSQVAGTGSIGQYFGPGTRLTVT.

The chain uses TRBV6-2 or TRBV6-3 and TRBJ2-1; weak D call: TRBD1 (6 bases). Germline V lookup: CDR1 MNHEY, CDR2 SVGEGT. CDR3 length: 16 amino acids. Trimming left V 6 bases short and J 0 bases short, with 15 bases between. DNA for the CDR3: TGTGCCAGCAGCTTAGGACAGACTAACTCCTACAATGAGCAGTTCTTC. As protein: CASSLGQTNSYNEQFF.

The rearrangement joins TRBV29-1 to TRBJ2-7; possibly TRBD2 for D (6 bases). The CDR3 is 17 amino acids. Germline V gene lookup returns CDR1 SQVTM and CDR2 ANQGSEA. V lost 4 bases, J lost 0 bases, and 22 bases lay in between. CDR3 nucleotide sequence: TGCAGCGTTGTCCGAAATCGGGGACTCCAGAGCTCCTACGAGCAGTACTTC. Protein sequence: CSVVRNRGLQSSYEQYF.

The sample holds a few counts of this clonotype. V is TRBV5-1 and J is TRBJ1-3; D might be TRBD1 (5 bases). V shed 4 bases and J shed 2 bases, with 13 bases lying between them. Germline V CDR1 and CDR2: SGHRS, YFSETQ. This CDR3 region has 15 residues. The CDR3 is CASSLSRATGNTIYF. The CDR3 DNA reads TGCGCCAGCAGCCTCAGCAGGGCGACTGGAAACACCATATATTTT.

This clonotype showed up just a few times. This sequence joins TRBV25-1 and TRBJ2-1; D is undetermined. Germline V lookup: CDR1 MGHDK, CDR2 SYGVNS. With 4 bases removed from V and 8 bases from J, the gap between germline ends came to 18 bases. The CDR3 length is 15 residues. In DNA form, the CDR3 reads TGTGCCAGCAGTGCGGTTGATCAGCGCCCGGATGAGCAGTTCTTC. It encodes CASSAVDQRPDEQFF.

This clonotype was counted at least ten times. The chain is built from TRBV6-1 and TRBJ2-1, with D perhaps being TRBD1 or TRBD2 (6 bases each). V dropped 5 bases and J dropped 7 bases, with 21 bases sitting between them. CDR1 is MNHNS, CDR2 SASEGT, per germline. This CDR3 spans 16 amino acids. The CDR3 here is CASSPTSSEGVNEQFF. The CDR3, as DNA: TGTGCCAGCAGTCCTACTAGCTCGGAGGGGGTAAATGAGCAGTTCTTC.